This note documents a single T cell receptor beta chain sequence. As yet, its antigen is unknown. This sample was taken from a study of cytomegalovirus exposure and HLA in healthy donors. Between the trimmed V and J ends, which lost 2 bases and 3 bases, there was a span of 12 bases. Germline CDR1 MNHEY, CDR2 SVGAGI. The CDR3 has 15 residues. Primers for the PCR totalled 60 Vbeta and 13 Jbeta. Generated by immunoSEQ multiplex PCR, the TCRdb table keeps only in-frame clones and is missing some. The table lists about 120,000 clones, almost 70% of them singletons, with just over 8.5% in the top ten. Study findings and constraints: Later work found that TCR association rates differed between HLA loci; DRB1 had the most and HLA-C the fewest. In vitro checks showed that a few CMV-associated chains really do target CMV antigens. The authors reported that TCR beta sequences could predict HLA-A and HLA-B alleles. These predictions were accurate for most subjects in the first cohort.

The TCR comes from a man between 25 and 39 years old in good health and CMV-seropositive. The sequenced material came from PBMCs. The chain has TRBV6-5 and TRBJ2-3; a possible D gene is TRBD2 (6 bases). The CDR3 region is CASSYGLAMTDTQYF. CDR3 sequence (DNA): TGTGCCAGCAGTTACGGCCTAGCGATGACAGATACGCAGTATTTT.